The 3 T cell receptor beta chains below all came from one sample that was sequenced in a study of cytomegalovirus exposure and HLA in healthy donors. With 60 Vbeta and 13 Jbeta primers, the PCR was carried out. Generated by immunoSEQ multiplex PCR, the TCRdb table keeps only in-frame clones and is missing some. This table holds over 50,000 clones, roughly 74% found once. The material sequenced was PBMCs. These receptors all stem from a man aged 40-49 years in good health and CMV-seropositive.

This clone was seen once. This rearrangement joins TRBV6-6 to TRBJ1-2; D ambiguous. Trimming cost V 7 bases and J 8 bases, with 17 bases left between them. CDR1 MNHNY and CDR2 SVGAGI come from the germline V gene (reference sequence). The CDR3 runs 13 residues. The CDR3 spells CASTELASGGYTF. DNA of the CDR3: TGTGCCAGCACCGAACTCGCCTCGGGAGGCTACACCTTC.

The V and J genes are TRBV5-4 and TRBJ1-1, with unresolved D. V was trimmed by 0 bases and J by 8 bases, leaving 11 bases between them. Germline V gene data show CDR1 as SGHNT and CDR2 as YYREEE (reference sequence). This CDR3 contains 13 residues. CDR3 amino acids: CASSLAGFAEAFF. DNA of the CDR3: TGTGCCAGCAGCTTGGCGGGGTTTGCGGAAGCTTTCTTT.

Here the CDR3 reads CASAGTRGEKLFF. CDR3 in DNA: TGCGCCAGCGCCGGGACACGGGGTGAAAAACTGTTTTTT. This chain joins TRBV4-1 and TRBJ1-4; perhaps TRBD1 as D (6 bases). Between the trimmed V and J ends, which lost 8 bases and 7 bases, there was a span of 14 bases. The CDR3 consists of 13 residues. Per the germline V gene, CDR1 is MGHRA and CDR2 is YSYEKL.